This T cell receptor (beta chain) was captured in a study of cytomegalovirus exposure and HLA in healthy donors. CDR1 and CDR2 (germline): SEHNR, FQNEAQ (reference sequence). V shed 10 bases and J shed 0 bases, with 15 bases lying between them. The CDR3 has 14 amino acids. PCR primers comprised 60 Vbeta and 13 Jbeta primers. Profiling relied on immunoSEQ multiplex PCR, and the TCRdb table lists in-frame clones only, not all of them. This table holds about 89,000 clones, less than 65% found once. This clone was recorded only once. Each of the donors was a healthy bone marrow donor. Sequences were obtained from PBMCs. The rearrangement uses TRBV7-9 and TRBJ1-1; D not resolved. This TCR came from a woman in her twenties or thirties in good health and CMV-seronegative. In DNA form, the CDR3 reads TGTGCCATCACCCCGGGGAACATGAACACTGAAGCTTTCTTT. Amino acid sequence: CAITPGNMNTEAFF.